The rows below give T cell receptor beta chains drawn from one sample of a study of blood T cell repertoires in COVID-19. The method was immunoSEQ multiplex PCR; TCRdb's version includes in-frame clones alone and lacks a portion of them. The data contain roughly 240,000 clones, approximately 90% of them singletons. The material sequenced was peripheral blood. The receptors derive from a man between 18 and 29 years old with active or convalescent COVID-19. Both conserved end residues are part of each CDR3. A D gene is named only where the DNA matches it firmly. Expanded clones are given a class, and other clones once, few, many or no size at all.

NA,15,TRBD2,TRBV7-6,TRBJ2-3,CASSWTSEGTDTQYF,TGTGCCAGCAGCTGGACTAGCGAGGGGACAGATACGCAGTATTTT
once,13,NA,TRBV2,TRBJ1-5,CASSGGSWQPQHF,TGTGCCAGCAGTGGCGGCAGCTGGCAGCCCCAGCATTTT
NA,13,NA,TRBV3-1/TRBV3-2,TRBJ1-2,CASSYTFLYGYTF,TGTGCCAGCAGCTATACATTCCTCTATGGCTACACCTTC
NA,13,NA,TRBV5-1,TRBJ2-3,CASSVSVSDTQYF,TGCGCCAGCAGCGTCTCGGTGTCAGATACGCAGTATTTT
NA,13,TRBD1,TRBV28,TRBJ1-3,CASSRQGVDTIYF,TGTGCCAGCAGTCGACAGGGGGTGGACACCATATATTTT
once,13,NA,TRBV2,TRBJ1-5,CASQGFSNQPQHF,TGTGCCAGCCAGGGATTTAGCAATCAGCCCCAGCATTTT
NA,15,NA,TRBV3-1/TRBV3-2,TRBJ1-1,CASSQEGAGNTEAFF,TGTGCCAGCAGCCAAGAAGGGGCTGGCAACACTGAAGCTTTCTTT
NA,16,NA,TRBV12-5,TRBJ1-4,CASGNRDFGANEKLFF,TGTGCTAGTGGAAACAGGGATTTCGGTGCTAATGAAAAACTGTTTTTT
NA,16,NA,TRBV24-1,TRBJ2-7,CATSVSTARSGYEQYF,TGTGCCACCAGCGTATCGACAGCGCGATCGGGTTACGAGCAGTACTTC
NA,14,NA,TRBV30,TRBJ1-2,CAWSVPVPNYGYTF,TGTGCCTGGAGTGTCCCAGTCCCTAACTATGGCTACACCTTC
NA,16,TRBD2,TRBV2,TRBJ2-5,CASRAFGTSGQETQYF,TGTGCCAGCAGGGCCTTTGGGACTAGCGGACAAGAGACCCAGTACTTC
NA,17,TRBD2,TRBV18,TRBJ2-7,CASSPTTSGANENEQYF,TGTGCCAGCTCACCGACGACTAGCGGGGCCAACGAAAACGAGCAGTACTTC
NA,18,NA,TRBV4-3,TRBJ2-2,CASSQDYPGLANTGELFF,TGCGCCAGCAGCCAGGATTATCCAGGACTCGCGAACACCGGGGAGCTGTTTTTT
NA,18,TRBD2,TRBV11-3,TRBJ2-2,CASSLDTTLAGVKGELFF,TGTGCCAGCAGCTTAGACACAACCCTAGCGGGAGTTAAAGGGGAGCTGTTTTTT
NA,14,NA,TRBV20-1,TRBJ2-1,CSASSAEAPNEQFF,TGCAGTGCTAGTTCTGCGGAAGCTCCCAATGAGCAGTTCTTC
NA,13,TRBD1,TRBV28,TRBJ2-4,CASSPGGEYIQYF,TGTGCCAGCAGCCCAGGGGGCGAGTACATTCAGTACTTC
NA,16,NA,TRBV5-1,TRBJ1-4,CASSGGQTETNEKLFF,TGCGCCAGCAGCGGAGGGCAGACAGAAACGAATGAAAAACTGTTTTTT
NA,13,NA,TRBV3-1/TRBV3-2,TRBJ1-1,CASSTTRQALVFF,TGTGCCAGCAGCACTACCCGACAGGCTTTAGTTTTCTTT
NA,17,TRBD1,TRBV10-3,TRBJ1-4,CAISESSGQGGNEKLFF,TGTGCCATCAGTGAGTCGTCCGGACAGGGGGGTAATGAAAAACTGTTTTTT
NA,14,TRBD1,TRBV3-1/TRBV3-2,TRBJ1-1,CASSPRQGNTEAFF,TGTGCCAGCAGCCCGAGACAGGGGAACACTGAAGCTTTCTTT
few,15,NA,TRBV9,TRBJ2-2,CASSGPEETTGELFF,TGTGCCAGCAGCGGCCCGGAGGAGACCACCGGGGAGCTGTTTTTT
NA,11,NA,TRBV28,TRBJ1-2,CASSFGGGYTF,TGTGCCAGCAGTTTTGGAGGAGGCTACACCTTC
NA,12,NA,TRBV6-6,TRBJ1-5,CASRTGNQPQHF,TGTGCCAGCCGCACAGGCAATCAGCCCCAGCATTTT